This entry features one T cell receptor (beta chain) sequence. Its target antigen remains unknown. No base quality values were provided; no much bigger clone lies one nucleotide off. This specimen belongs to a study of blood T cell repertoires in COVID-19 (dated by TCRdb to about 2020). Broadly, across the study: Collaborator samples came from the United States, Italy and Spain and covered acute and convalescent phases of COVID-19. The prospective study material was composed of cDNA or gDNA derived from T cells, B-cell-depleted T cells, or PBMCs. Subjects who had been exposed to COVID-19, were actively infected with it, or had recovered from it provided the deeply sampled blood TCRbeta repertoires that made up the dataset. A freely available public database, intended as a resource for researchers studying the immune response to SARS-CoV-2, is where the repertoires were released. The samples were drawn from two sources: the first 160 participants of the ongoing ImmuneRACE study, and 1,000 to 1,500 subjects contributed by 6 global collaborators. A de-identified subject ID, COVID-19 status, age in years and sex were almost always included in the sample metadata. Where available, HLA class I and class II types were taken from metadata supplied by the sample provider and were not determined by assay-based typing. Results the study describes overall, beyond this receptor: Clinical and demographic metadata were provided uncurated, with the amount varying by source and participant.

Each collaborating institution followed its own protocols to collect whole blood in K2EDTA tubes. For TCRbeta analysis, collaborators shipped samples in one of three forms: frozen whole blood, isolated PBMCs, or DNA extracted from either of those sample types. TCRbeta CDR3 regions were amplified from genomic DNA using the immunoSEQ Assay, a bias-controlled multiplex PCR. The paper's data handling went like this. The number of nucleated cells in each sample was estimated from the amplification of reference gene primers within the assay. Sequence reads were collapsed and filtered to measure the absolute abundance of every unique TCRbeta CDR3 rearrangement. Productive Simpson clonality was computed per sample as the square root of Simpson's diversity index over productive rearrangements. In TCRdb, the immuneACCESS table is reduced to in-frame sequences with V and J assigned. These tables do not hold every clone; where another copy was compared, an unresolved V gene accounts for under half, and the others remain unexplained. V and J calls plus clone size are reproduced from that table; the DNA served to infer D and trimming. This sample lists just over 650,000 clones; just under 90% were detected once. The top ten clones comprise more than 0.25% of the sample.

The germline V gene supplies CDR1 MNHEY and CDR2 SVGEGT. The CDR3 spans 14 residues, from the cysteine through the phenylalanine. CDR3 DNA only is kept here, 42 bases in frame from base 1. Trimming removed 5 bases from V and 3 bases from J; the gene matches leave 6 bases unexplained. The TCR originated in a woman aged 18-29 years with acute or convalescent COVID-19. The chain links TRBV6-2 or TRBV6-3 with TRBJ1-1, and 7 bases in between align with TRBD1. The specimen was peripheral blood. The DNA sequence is TGTGCCAGCAGTACCGGGACAGTTTACACTGAAGCTTTCTTT. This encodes CASSTGTVYTEAFF.